This is a list of T cell receptor beta chains from one sample in a study of T cell responses to AZD1222 COVID-19 vaccine. The data were produced by immunoSEQ multiplex PCR, yet TCRdb's version contains in-frame clones alone and is incomplete. In the table there are approximately 100,000 clones, 80% to 90% of which are singletons. Sequencing used peripheral blood, obtained 28 days after the second AZD1222 dose. The source of these receptors is an adult who received the AZD1222 COVID-19 vaccine. CDR3s include the opening cysteine and the closing phenylalanine or tryptophan. Each record gives: J gene, V gene, D gene, CDR3 length, clone size, CDR3 DNA, CDR3 protein. A D gene is named only where the DNA matches it firmly. Not every row has a clone size; where given, it reads once, few, many or a size class.

TRBJ2-2,TRBV7-9,TRBD2,17,-,TGTGCCAGCAGCTTAGGGGTGCGGGAGGCAAACACCGGGGAGCTGTTTTTT,CASSLGVREANTGELFF
TRBJ2-2,TRBV11-3,TRBD1,14,-,TGTGCCAGCAGTGTCGACAGGGTTGCCGGGGAGCTGTTTTTT,CASSVDRVAGELFF
TRBJ2-4,TRBV2,-,16,-,TGTGCCAGCGTGACTAGTAGGGTGGGAGCCAAAAACATTCAGTACTTC,CASVTSRVGAKNIQYF
TRBJ2-7,TRBV7-8,TRBD2,16,-,TGTGCCAGCAGCCCCCAACTAGCGGGGGGGCCGGAGGAGCAGTACTTC,CASSPQLAGGPEEQYF
TRBJ2-1,TRBV7-8,-,13,-,TGTGCCAGCAGCTTAGCATCCCGGGACTCCCAGTTCTTC,CASSLASRDSQFF
TRBJ2-2,TRBV6-2/TRBV6-3,-,15,-,TGTGCCAGCAGTTACGGTACCAGGCTCACCGGGGAGCTGTTTTTT,CASSYGTRLTGELFF
TRBJ1-1,TRBV19,-,11,-,TGTGCCCAAACCATGGGAACTGAAGCTTTCTTT,CAQTMGTEAFF
TRBJ2-7,TRBV28,-,14,once,TGTGCCAGCAGTGCTGGACTGTATCCCTACGAGCAGTACTTC,CASSAGLYPYEQYF
TRBJ1-1,TRBV30,-,13,-,TGTGCCTGGAGTGTTGGGGTGAACACTGAAGCTTTCTTT,CAWSVGVNTEAFF
TRBJ1-4,TRBV5-4,-,13,-,TGTGCCAGCAGCTTGACAGGGAACGAAAAACTGTTTTTT,CASSLTGNEKLFF
TRBJ1-2,TRBV2,-,13,-,TGTGCCAGCAGAACTGGGGCGAACTATGGCTACACCTTC,CASRTGANYGYTF